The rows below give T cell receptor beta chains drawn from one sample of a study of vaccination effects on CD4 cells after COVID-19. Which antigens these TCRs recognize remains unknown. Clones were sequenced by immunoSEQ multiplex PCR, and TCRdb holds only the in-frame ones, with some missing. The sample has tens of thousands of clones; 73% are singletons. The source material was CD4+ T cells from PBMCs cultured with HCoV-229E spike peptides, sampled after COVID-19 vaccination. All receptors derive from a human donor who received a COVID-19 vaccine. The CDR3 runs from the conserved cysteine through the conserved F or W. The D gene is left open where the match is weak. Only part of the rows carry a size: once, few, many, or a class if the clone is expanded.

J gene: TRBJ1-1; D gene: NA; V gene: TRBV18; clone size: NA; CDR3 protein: CASSPAGNTEAFF; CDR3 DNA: TGTGCCAGCTCACCTGCAGGTAACACTGAAGCTTTCTTT
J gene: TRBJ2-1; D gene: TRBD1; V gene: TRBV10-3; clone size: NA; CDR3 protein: CAISPLTGDFYNEQFF; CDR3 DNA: TGTGCCATCAGCCCTCTGACAGGGGACTTTTACAATGAGCAGTTCTTC
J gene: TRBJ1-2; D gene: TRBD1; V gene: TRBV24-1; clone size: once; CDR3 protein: CATSDSRTGDYGYTF; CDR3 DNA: TGTGCCACCAGTGATAGTAGGACAGGGGACTATGGCTACACCTTC
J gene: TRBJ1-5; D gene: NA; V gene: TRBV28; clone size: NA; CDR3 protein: CASSFFPANQPQHF; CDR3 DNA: TGTGCCAGCAGTTTCTTCCCGGCCAATCAGCCCCAGCATTTT
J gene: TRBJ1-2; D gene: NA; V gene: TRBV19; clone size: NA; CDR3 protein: CASSIVGGIYGYTF; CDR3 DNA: TGTGCCAGTAGTATAGTGGGGGGAATCTATGGCTACACCTTC
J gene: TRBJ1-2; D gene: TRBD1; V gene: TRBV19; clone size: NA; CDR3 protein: CASDATGGKGYGYTF; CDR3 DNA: TGTGCCAGCGACGCGACAGGGGGTAAAGGCTATGGCTACACCTTC
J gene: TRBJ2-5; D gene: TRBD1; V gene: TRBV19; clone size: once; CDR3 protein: CASRDRGREETQYF; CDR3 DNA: TGTGCCAGTAGAGACAGGGGGCGAGAAGAGACCCAGTACTTC
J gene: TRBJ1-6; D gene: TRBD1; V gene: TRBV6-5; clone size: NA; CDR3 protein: CASSYLGQGGNSPLHF; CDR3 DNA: TGTGCCAGCAGTTACTTAGGACAGGGAGGCAATTCACCCCTCCACTTT
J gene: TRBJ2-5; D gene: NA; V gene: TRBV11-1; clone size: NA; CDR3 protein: CASRVGRTQQETQYF; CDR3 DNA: TGTGCCAGCAGAGTGGGCCGAACCCAGCAAGAGACCCAGTACTTC
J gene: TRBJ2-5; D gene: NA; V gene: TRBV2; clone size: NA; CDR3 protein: CASSEELNGETQYF; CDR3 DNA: TGTGCCAGCAGTGAAGAACTAAATGGAGAGACCCAGTACTTC
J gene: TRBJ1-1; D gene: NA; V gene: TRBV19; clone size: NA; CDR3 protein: CASSNRVMNTEAFF; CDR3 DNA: TGTGCCAGTAGTAACAGGGTTATGAACACTGAAGCTTTCTTT
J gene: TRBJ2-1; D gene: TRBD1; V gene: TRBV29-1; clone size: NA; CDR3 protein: CSVRRQGIYNEQFF; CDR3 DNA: TGCAGCGTCCGCAGACAGGGGATCTACAATGAGCAGTTCTTC
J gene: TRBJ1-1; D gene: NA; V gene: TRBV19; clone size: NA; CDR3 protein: CASRTTTMRSTEAFF; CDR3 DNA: TGTGCCAGTAGAACAACAACGATGCGGAGCACTGAAGCTTTCTTT
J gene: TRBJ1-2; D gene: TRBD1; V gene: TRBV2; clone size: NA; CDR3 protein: CASDRGRNFGYTF; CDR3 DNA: TGTGCCAGCGACAGGGGGCGAAACTTTGGCTACACCTTC
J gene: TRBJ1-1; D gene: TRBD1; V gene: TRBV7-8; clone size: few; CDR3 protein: CASSPWEGAGTEAFF; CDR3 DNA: TGTGCCAGCAGCCCTTGGGAGGGGGCTGGTACTGAAGCTTTCTTT
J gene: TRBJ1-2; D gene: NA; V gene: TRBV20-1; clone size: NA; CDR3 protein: CSASIQGGGYTF; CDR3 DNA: TGCAGTGCTAGTATACAGGGCGGAGGCTACACCTTC
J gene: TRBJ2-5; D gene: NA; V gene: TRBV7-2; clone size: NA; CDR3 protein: CASSLVVVVGETQYF; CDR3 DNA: TGTGCCAGCAGCTTAGTAGTCGTGGTCGGCGAGACCCAGTACTTC
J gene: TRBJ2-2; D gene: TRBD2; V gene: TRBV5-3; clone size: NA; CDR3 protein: CARSIEGRGTGELFF; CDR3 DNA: TGTGCCAGAAGCATCGAGGGGAGGGGCACCGGGGAGCTGTTTTTT
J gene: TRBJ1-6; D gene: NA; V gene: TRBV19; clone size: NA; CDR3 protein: CASSTIDGRSSPLHF; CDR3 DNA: TGTGCCAGTAGTACCATCGACGGGAGATCTTCACCCCTCCACTTT
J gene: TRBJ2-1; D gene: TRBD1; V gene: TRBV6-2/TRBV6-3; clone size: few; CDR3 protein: CASSYPRTGHNEQFF; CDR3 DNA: TGTGCCAGCAGTTACCCTAGGACAGGACACAATGAGCAGTTCTTC